This is a list of T cell receptor beta chains from one sample in a study of blood T cells in healthy people across ages. TCRdb re-analysed the 5' RACE reads in MiXCR, keeping a single row per CDR3 protein. The sample has around 940,000 distinct CDR3 sequences; roughly half are singletons. Input material: blood. All receptors come from a woman in her sixties in good health. Each CDR3 is given without its conserved first and last residue. Size is stated for part of the rows, as once, few or many counts, or as a class when the clone is expanded.

CDR3 | size | V
ATPGQGPHEQY | - | TRBV28
ASSQDFSGRGDYGYT | few | TRBV3-1
SAAGSYNEQF | few | TRBV20-1
SVGFPGGDQH | - | TRBV29-1
ASSQVTSNYEQY | few | TRBV4-2
ASSMFGSIYKQY | - | TRBV13
SVENRGLNGYT | - | TRBV29-1
SGEQGPGELF | few | TRBV29-1
ACSPGLNQPQH | - | TRBV6-5
ASSQEARGRGYEQY | few | TRBV14
ASSKRRRLVLNNEQF | - | TRBV21-1
ASSVATGDTQY | - | TRBV9
SASSDISLDSPHYGYT | - | TRBV20-1
ASTTARTPYEQY | few | TRBV6-2/TRBV6-3
ASNPQGYTEAF | - | TRBV7-2
SARDPDKHFEQY | few | TRBV20-1
ASSPRGSRSYNEQY | - | TRBV11-2
ASSLLGSTDTQY | many | TRBV12-3/TRBV12-4
ASSGAGQDTQY | - | TRBV9
ASSLVGTSVNNEQF | few | TRBV11-2
SASSDYYEQY | - | TRBV20-1
ASSRLETAEQY | - | TRBV6-6
ASSPGQGLNTGELF | - | TRBV4-1
ASSQDPLNTEAF | - | TRBV3-1
ASSVATGTEAF | - | TRBV5-1
ASSPHSLAKNIQY | few | TRBV7-2
ASSSAIQGAGYEQY | - | TRBV5-1
AIEREPGNEQF | few | TRBV10-3
SVGVGEIPEAF | few | TRBV29-1
SVSVPLTSGITDTQY | few | TRBV29-1
ASSSASGNYNEQF | - | TRBV12-3/TRBV12-4
ASSYGSLGNEQY | few | TRBV6-6
ASSPLFQGDANYGYT | - | TRBV4-1
ASRASGTPYNEQF | - | TRBV2
SVGDSSGRRGGELF | once | TRBV29-1
ASSNSGGTQY | - | TRBV6-2/TRBV6-3
SASRGFEQY | - | TRBV20-1
ASSLPLRGAKNIQY | - | TRBV5-5
SASQRVQDTQY | - | TRBV20-1
ASSARRGLAGDRTGQF | - | TRBV9
ASSFDHRPYGYT | - | TRBV5-1
ASKRDTDYNEQF | few | TRBV13
ASSYSLAKDAQY | - | TRBV6-6
ASRGSHQETQY | - | TRBV25-1
ASSLSFPSDGYGYT | - | TRBV27
SADRDSSYEQY | few | TRBV20-1
ASKAGVADTQY | few | TRBV11-3
ASTPGTTGVTGETQY | - | TRBV28
GARALLATGYNEQF | - | TRBV20-1
ASSPRTSGTQY | - | TRBV27
ASKDGTSSYEQY | once | TRBV5-1